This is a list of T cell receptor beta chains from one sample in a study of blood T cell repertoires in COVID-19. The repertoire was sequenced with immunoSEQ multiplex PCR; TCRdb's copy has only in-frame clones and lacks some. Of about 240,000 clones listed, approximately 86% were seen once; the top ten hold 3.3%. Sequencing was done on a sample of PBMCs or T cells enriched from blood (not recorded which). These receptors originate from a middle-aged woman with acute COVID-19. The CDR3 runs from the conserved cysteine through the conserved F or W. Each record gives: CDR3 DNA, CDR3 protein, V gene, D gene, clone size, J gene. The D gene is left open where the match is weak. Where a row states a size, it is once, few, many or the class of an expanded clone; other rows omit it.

DNA: TGTGCTAGTCTCTTTAGGGGCAATATCTCCTACGAGCAGTACTTC
CDR3: CASLFRGNISYEQYF
V: TRBV12-5
D: NA
size: NA
J: TRBJ2-7

DNA: TGTGCCAGCAGCCAAGATGCAGCGGGAGGGTTGAATGAGCAGTTCTTC
CDR3: CASSQDAAGGLNEQFF
V: TRBV3-1/TRBV3-2
D: TRBD2
size: NA
J: TRBJ2-1

DNA: TGTGCCAGCAGCTTGACCGGGACTAGCTCCTCCTACGAGCAGTACTTC
CDR3: CASSLTGTSSSYEQYF
V: TRBV7-9
D: TRBD2
size: NA
J: TRBJ2-7

DNA: TGTGCCACCAGCAGAGATATTATGACCCCGGGCTCCTACGAGCAGTACTTC
CDR3: CATSRDIMTPGSYEQYF
V: TRBV15
D: NA
size: NA
J: TRBJ2-7

DNA: TGTGCCATCATGAAGGAGGGTCAGCCCCAGCATTTT
CDR3: CAIMKEGQPQHF
V: TRBV10-3
D: NA
size: NA
J: TRBJ1-5

DNA: TGTGCCAGAAGCCCCACGGGACTAGCGGGAGGGTCCCTGACCTACGAGCAGTACTTC
CDR3: CARSPTGLAGGSLTYEQYF
V: TRBV5-3
D: TRBD2
size: NA
J: TRBJ2-7

DNA: TGTGCCATCAGCTACGGACAGGGGGTGAATGAGCAGTTCTTC
CDR3: CAISYGQGVNEQFF
V: TRBV10-3
D: TRBD1
size: NA
J: TRBJ2-1

DNA: TGTGCCAGCAGCTCCAGCGGAGCAAGCACAGATACGCAGTATTTT
CDR3: CASSSSGASTDTQYF
V: TRBV7-3
D: NA
size: NA
J: TRBJ2-3

DNA: TGTGCCAGCAGGCAAGATCCGGGACAGGGGATGGGTGGCTACACCTTC
CDR3: CASRQDPGQGMGGYTF
V: TRBV5-4
D: TRBD1
size: NA
J: TRBJ1-2

DNA: TGTGCCAGCAGTTACTTAGGACGGAGGGGAGAGACCCAGTACTTC
CDR3: CASSYLGRRGETQYF
V: TRBV6-2/TRBV6-3
D: NA
size: NA
J: TRBJ2-5

DNA: TGTGCCAGCAGAACCTCGCAGGGGGCGCGTCAGCCCCAGCATTTT
CDR3: CASRTSQGARQPQHF
V: TRBV28
D: TRBD1
size: NA
J: TRBJ1-5

DNA: TGTGCCAGCAGCTTAAGATCGGGCCAAGAGACCCAGTACTTC
CDR3: CASSLRSGQETQYF
V: TRBV11-3
D: NA
size: NA
J: TRBJ2-5

DNA: TGTGCCAGCAGTTACCTCCGGGGGGCAGGTCAGCCCCAGCATTTT
CDR3: CASSYLRGAGQPQHF
V: TRBV6-5
D: NA
size: NA
J: TRBJ1-5

DNA: TGCGCCAGCAGCGCGTCCGACAGGGGTAATGAAAAACTGTTTTTT
CDR3: CASSASDRGNEKLFF
V: TRBV5-1
D: TRBD1
size: few
J: TRBJ1-4

DNA: TGTGCCAGCAGCTTAGATGATGGGGGGGAGACCCAGTACTTC
CDR3: CASSLDDGGETQYF
V: TRBV11-3
D: NA
size: NA
J: TRBJ2-5

DNA: TGTGCCAGCTCACCGGGAGACAGGGGCGGCGAGCAGTACTTC
CDR3: CASSPGDRGGEQYF
V: TRBV18
D: TRBD1
size: NA
J: TRBJ2-7

DNA: TGCGCCAGCAGCATGACAGGGACCAATCAGCCCCAGCATTTT
CDR3: CASSMTGTNQPQHF
V: TRBV4-1
D: TRBD1
size: few
J: TRBJ1-5

DNA: TGCAGCGCTTGGACAGGGAGTGGCTACACCTTC
CDR3: CSAWTGSGYTF
V: TRBV29-1
D: TRBD1
size: NA
J: TRBJ1-2

DNA: TGTGCCAGCTCACCCGCCCCCCAGCGCGAGCAGTACTTC
CDR3: CASSPAPQREQYF
V: TRBV18
D: NA
size: NA
J: TRBJ2-7

DNA: TGCGCCAGCAGTGAGAACCGGGACAGTTCTTATGGCTACACCTTC
CDR3: CASSENRDSSYGYTF
V: TRBV10-1
D: TRBD1
size: few
J: TRBJ1-2

DNA: TGTGCCAGCAGCTTGGGCTTGGGCAGGTCCTACAATGAGCAGTTCTTC
CDR3: CASSLGLGRSYNEQFF
V: TRBV7-2
D: NA
size: NA
J: TRBJ2-1

DNA: TGTGCCAGCAGCGTAAACAGGGACACAGATACGCAGTATTTT
CDR3: CASSVNRDTDTQYF
V: TRBV11-2
D: NA
size: NA
J: TRBJ2-3

DNA: TGTGCCAGCACATCTGCAGGCCCCAAAGGATGGGGGGCCAACGTCCTGACTTTC
CDR3: CASTSAGPKGWGANVLTF
V: TRBV27
D: NA
size: NA
J: TRBJ2-6

DNA: TGTGCCAGCTCACCGCGGCCGGGGGGGCAGGCCACTAGCACAGATACGCAGTATTTT
CDR3: CASSPRPGGQATSTDTQYF
V: TRBV18
D: TRBD2
size: NA
J: TRBJ2-3

DNA: TGTGCCAGCAGCTTAGGGACTTATGGCTACACCTTC
CDR3: CASSLGTYGYTF
V: TRBV7-9
D: NA
size: NA
J: TRBJ1-2

DNA: TGTGCCAGCAGTTTATTAGGGCGGGACGATGAGCAGTTCTTC
CDR3: CASSLLGRDDEQFF
V: TRBV27
D: NA
size: NA
J: TRBJ2-1

DNA: TGTGCCAGCAGCTTTTTATCGGGAGGTACCGGGGAGCTGTTTTTT
CDR3: CASSFLSGGTGELFF
V: TRBV7-9
D: TRBD2
size: few
J: TRBJ2-2

DNA: TGTGCCAGCAGTGACGCTAGCGGGAGCTACGAGCAGTACTTC
CDR3: CASSDASGSYEQYF
V: TRBV2
D: TRBD2
size: NA
J: TRBJ2-7

DNA: TGCGCCAGCAAGGCTAGCGGAACCTACGAGCAGTACTTC
CDR3: CASKASGTYEQYF
V: TRBV10-1
D: TRBD2
size: once
J: TRBJ2-7

DNA: TGTGCCAGCAGTCATAGTTACACCGGGGAGCTGTTTTTT
CDR3: CASSHSYTGELFF
V: TRBV3-1/TRBV3-2
D: NA
size: NA
J: TRBJ2-2

DNA: TGCGCCAGCAGCTCGGACAGGGCTACGAACACCGGGGAGCTGTTTTTT
CDR3: CASSSDRATNTGELFF
V: TRBV5-1
D: TRBD1
size: NA
J: TRBJ2-2

DNA: TGTGCCAGCAGTCGCGGCGGTAGGACAAACTATGGCTACACCTTC
CDR3: CASSRGGRTNYGYTF
V: TRBV6-5
D: NA
size: NA
J: TRBJ1-2

DNA: TGTGCCAGCAGCTTCAGGGGGCCTGACTACGAGCAGTACTTC
CDR3: CASSFRGPDYEQYF
V: TRBV11-3
D: TRBD1
size: NA
J: TRBJ2-7

DNA: TGTGCCAGCAGCCGCGGGATAGCGGGAGAATCTGAGCAGTTCTTC
CDR3: CASSRGIAGESEQFF
V: TRBV7-9
D: TRBD2
size: NA
J: TRBJ2-1

DNA: TGTGCCAGCAGTGAAGTAGCAGGGGGCACGAGGGGCTACACCTTC
CDR3: CASSEVAGGTRGYTF
V: TRBV6-1
D: TRBD1
size: NA
J: TRBJ1-2

DNA: TGTGCCAGTAGTAGAGGGGGTATCTATGGCTACACCTTC
CDR3: CASSRGGIYGYTF
V: TRBV19
D: NA
size: NA
J: TRBJ1-2

DNA: TGTGCCACCAGTGAGCTGGGACAGGGAAAAAAGGATGAGCAGTTCTTC
CDR3: CATSELGQGKKDEQFF
V: TRBV24-1
D: TRBD1
size: NA
J: TRBJ2-1

DNA: TGTGCCAGCAGCGTAGTTGGGGGCCCCCCTAATGAGCAGTTCTTC
CDR3: CASSVVGGPPNEQFF
V: TRBV9
D: NA
size: NA
J: TRBJ2-1

DNA: TGTGCCAGCAGTTCTCGAACAGGGGGACGCGGTTCCGAGCAGTACTTC
CDR3: CASSSRTGGRGSEQYF
V: TRBV28
D: TRBD1
size: few
J: TRBJ2-7

DNA: TGCGCCAGCAGCTTGGCCCCGGGAGGGACGAACACCGGGGAGCTGTTTTTT
CDR3: CASSLAPGGTNTGELFF
V: TRBV5-1
D: TRBD2
size: NA
J: TRBJ2-2

DNA: TGCGCCAGCAGCTTGGGACAATCAAATGAGCAGTTCTTC
CDR3: CASSLGQSNEQFF
V: TRBV5-1
D: NA
size: NA
J: TRBJ2-1

DNA: TGTGCCAGCAGTTTTAGCGGGATAAACACGTACGAGCAGTACTTC
CDR3: CASSFSGINTYEQYF
V: TRBV27
D: TRBD2
size: once
J: TRBJ2-7

DNA: TGTGCCAGCAGCTCCTGGGACAGGGTTAACTATGGCTACACCTTC
CDR3: CASSSWDRVNYGYTF
V: TRBV7-8
D: TRBD1
size: NA
J: TRBJ1-2

DNA: TGTGCCAGCAGTTTATTTACGGGGATCTCCTATAATTCACCCCTCCACTTT
CDR3: CASSLFTGISYNSPLHF
V: TRBV27
D: NA
size: NA
J: TRBJ1-6

DNA: TGTGCCACCAGTGACTCCTCTGGGGCCAACGTCCTGACTTTC
CDR3: CATSDSSGANVLTF
V: TRBV24-1
D: NA
size: NA
J: TRBJ2-6

DNA: TGCGCCAGCAGCCAAGCCCATACTAGCGGGCCCTACTACGAGCAGTACTTC
CDR3: CASSQAHTSGPYYEQYF
V: TRBV4-1
D: TRBD2
size: NA
J: TRBJ2-7

DNA: TGCGCCAGCAGCTTGGGGACTAGCGGACAAGAGACCCAGTACTTC
CDR3: CASSLGTSGQETQYF
V: TRBV5-1
D: TRBD2
size: NA
J: TRBJ2-5

DNA: TGTGCCAGCAGTCGCAGGGATTGGGACACTGAAGCTTTCTTT
CDR3: CASSRRDWDTEAFF
V: TRBV3-1/TRBV3-2
D: NA
size: few
J: TRBJ1-1

DNA: TGTGCCAGCAGCTCCAGACTAGCGGGACTTACAGATACGCAGTATTTT
CDR3: CASSSRLAGLTDTQYF
V: TRBV7-9
D: TRBD2
size: NA
J: TRBJ2-3

DNA: TGTGCTAGTGGTTTGGTACGTGGCGACAACTCCTACAATGAGCAGTTCTTC
CDR3: CASGLVRGDNSYNEQFF
V: TRBV12-5
D: NA
size: NA
J: TRBJ2-1

DNA: TGTGCCAGCAGTTATCAGGGAATGAACACTGAAGCTTTCTTT
CDR3: CASSYQGMNTEAFF
V: TRBV6-5
D: NA
size: NA
J: TRBJ1-1